The TCR beta chain under discussion was sequenced for a study of regulatory T cells in long-lasting Graves disease. Notes on the study in general: Thyroid tissue was not sampled; only peripheral blood was. Repertoires from persistent disease leaned toward TRBV28, TRBJ1-2 and TRBJ2-5.

The CDR3 has 15 amino acids. Trimming left V 9 bases short and J 4 bases short, with 22 bases between. The sample holds many counts of this clonotype. What it binds is not known. The sample's time point: newly diagnosed GD, antithyroid drugs for less than 3 months. Researchers made the TCR library from RNA that was extracted from PBMCs. CDR3 regions were amplified by Arm-PCR using iRepertoire HTBI primers to build TCR beta libraries. One entry per CDR3 protein, called by TCRdb with MiXCR from the multiplex PCR reads. The sample shows about 540,000 distinct CDR3 sequences, less than 15% of them seen only once. In addition, the sample was reused for a study of T cells in Graves' hyperthyroidism and ophthalmopathy. That study adds: Reasons for excluding patients were uncontrolled infection, other autoimmune disease, pregnancy or lactation. The authors' 13 V-J model separated ophthalmopathy from stable hyperthyroidism.

This TCR was sampled from a man between 25 and 39 years old with Graves disease. The source was peripheral blood mononuclear cells (PBMCs), collected at new diagnosis, from a patient treated with antithyroid drugs. The chain carries TRBV12-3 or TRBV12-4 and TRBJ2-7; D may be TRBD1 (7 bases). CDR3 protein: CASSQGGPRGYEQYF. The CDR3 DNA is TGTGCCAGTAGCCAGGGGGGACCCCGAGGGTACGAGCAGTACTTC.